Below are 20 T cell receptor beta chains sequenced from a single sample in a study of T cells after yellow fever vaccination. A single record per CDR3 protein comes from TCRdb applying MiXCR to the 5' RACE reads. The repertoire includes 250,000 to 400,000 distinct CDR3 sequences, roughly 3.9% of them detected once, and just under 25% sits in the top ten. The sample in question was PBMCs, obtained 5 days after the yellow fever booster vaccination. These receptor sequences come from a man in his late teens or twenties who received the YFV17D yellow fever vaccine.

This clonotype was recorded many times. The rearrangement uses TRBV20-1 and TRBJ2-6; no definite D call. The V end was cut by 6 bases, the J end by 0 bases, with 9 bases between. The CDR3 spans 14 residues. The V gene's germline CDR1 is DFQATT and CDR2 SNEGSKA (reference sequence). The CDR3 here is CSAPETSGANVLTF. The CDR3 region has the DNA TGCAGTGCCCCAGAGACCTCTGGGGCCAACGTCCTGACTTTC.

This clonotype has a count of ten or more. Germline and junction disagree at one end, which may indicate a read error. CDR3 sequence (DNA): TGTGCCAGCAGCGCGGGCCTCACAGAGACGCAGTATTTT. The encoded protein is CASSAGLTETQYF. The chain uses TRBV5-5 and TRBJ2-3, with a tentative D call TRBD2 (5 bases). The CDR3 loop spans 13 amino acids. Looked up from germline, CDR1 is SGHKS and CDR2 is YYEKEE (reference sequence).

This clonotype was picked up many times. The chain links TRBV5-1 to TRBJ2-5; maybe TRBD1 (6 bases). CDR1 SGHRS and CDR2 YFSETQ come from the germline V gene. CDR3 length equals 12 residues. V was trimmed by 4 bases and J by 5 bases, leaving 9 bases between them. The CDR3 nucleotides read TGCGCCAGCAGCCGGCAGGGGGAGACCCAGTACTTC. Protein sequence: CASSRQGETQYF.

This clonotype was recorded at least ten times. The CDR3 is CSADGSYETQYF. The DNA of the CDR3 is TGCAGCGCTGACGGGTCTTACGAGACCCAGTACTTC. The rearrangement joins TRBV20-1 to TRBJ2-5; D ambiguous. Germline-derived CDR1 and CDR2 are DFQATT and SNEGSKA (reference sequence). The CDR3 is made up of 12 amino acids.

The V call is TRBV20-1, the J call TRBJ1-2, with D perhaps TRBD1 (5 bases). The germline V gene has CDR1 DFQATT and CDR2 SNEGSKA (reference sequence). This CDR3 has 14 amino acids. V was cut by 1 base and J by 2 bases, with 11 bases left in between. CDR3 region: CSARVPGQNYGYTF. As DNA, the CDR3 is TGCAGTGCTAGAGTACCAGGGCAAAACTATGGCTACACCTTC.

This clonotype was counted a few times. The rearrangement links TRBV6-2 or TRBV6-3 to TRBJ2-3; 8 bases map to TRBD1. From germline, CDR1 is MNHEY and CDR2 SVGEGT. This CDR3 spans 15 amino acids. The ends lost 6 bases at V and 0 bases at J; junction bases unmatched: 5. In DNA, the CDR3 is TGTGCCAGCAGAGACAGGGGCCTTAGCACAGATACGCAGTATTTT. Its translation is CASRDRGLSTDTQYF.

This clonotype was picked up a small number of times. V is TRBV5-1 and J is TRBJ2-1; D tentatively fits TRBD1 or TRBD2 (6 bases each). The germline CDR1 and CDR2 sequences are SGHRS and YFSETQ. Trimming removed 2 bases at V and 4 bases at J, with 13 bases between. The length of the CDR3 is 15 residues. The CDR3 sequence is CASSLSQGRYNEQFF. In DNA form, the CDR3 reads TGCGCCAGCAGCTTATCGCAGGGGAGGTACAATGAGCAGTTCTTC. The full variable domain, rest sourced from reference TRBV5-1 and TRBJ2-1, is KAGVTQTPRYLIKTRGQQVTLSCSPISGHRSVSWYQQTPGQGLQFLFEYFSETQRNKGNFPGRFSGRQFSNSRSEMNVSTLELGDSALYLCASSLSQGRYNEQFFGPGTRLTVL.

There are a few counts of this clonotype. The V gene is TRBV10-3, the J gene TRBJ2-7; 11 nucleotides align to TRBD2. Germline lookup yields CDR1 ENHRY and CDR2 SYGVKD. V lost 11 bases, J lost 5 bases, and 8 bases stayed unmatched. This CDR3 spans 13 amino acids. The chain's CDR3 is CASRLSGGDEQYF. CDR3 bases: TGTGCCTCGCGCCTTAGCGGGGGGGACGAGCAGTACTTC.

The CDR3 coding sequence is TGCAGCGTTGCTAGCGGGGGGGCTGAGGATACGCAGTATTTT. Translating it yields CSVASGGAEDTQYF. This chain uses TRBV29-1 with TRBJ2-3; 12 bases align to TRBD2. After removal of 4 bases from V and 6 bases from J, the junction contained 5 bases not matched to a gene. The germline V gene encodes CDR1 SQVTM and CDR2 ANQGSEA. There are 14 residues in the CDR3.

This clonotype was found a few times. V is TRBV9 and J is TRBJ1-2; 9 bases are shared with TRBD1. Trimming at V came to 0 bases and at J to 7 bases, leaving 1 base not matched to a gene. Germline V CDR1 and CDR2: SGDLS, YYNGEE. The CDR3 is 13 amino acids. The chain's CDR3 is CASSVEQGAGYTF. The CDR3, as DNA: TGTGCCAGCAGCGTAGAACAGGGGGCTGGCTACACCTTC.

The chain links TRBV5-1 to TRBJ2-7; 7 bases agree with TRBD1. After removal of 0 bases from V and 0 bases from J, the junction contained 3 bases not matched to a gene. This CDR3 contains 15 residues. Germline V CDR1 and CDR2: SGHRS, YFSETQ. The chain's CDR3 is CASSLVGQSSYEQYF. Written as DNA, the CDR3 is TGCGCCAGCAGCTTGGTGGGACAGAGCTCCTACGAGCAGTACTTC.

The chain couples TRBV7-3 to TRBJ2-1; D is unresolved. The length of the CDR3 is 14 residues. Trimming removed 3 bases at V and 3 bases at J, with 9 bases between. Germline lookup yields CDR1 SGHTA and CDR2 FQGTGA. This CDR3 is CASSLEGNYNEQFF. In DNA, the CDR3 is TGTGCCAGCAGCTTGGAAGGGAACTACAATGAGCAGTTCTTC. Looking up the rest from reference TRBV7-3 and TRBJ2-1 gives the full variable domain: GAGVSQTPSNKVTEKGKYVELRCDPISGHTALYWYRQSLGQGPEFLIYFQGTGAADDSGLPNDRFFAVRPEGSVSTLKIQRTERGDSAVYLCASSLEGNYNEQFFGPGTRLTVL.

This clonotype was observed a handful of times. V is TRBV5-4 and J is TRBJ1-6; D might be TRBD1 (6 bases). Trimming shortened V by 0 bases and J by 0 bases, and 16 bases separated the two germline ends. This CDR3 is 19 amino acids long. Germline CDR1 reads SGHNT; CDR2 reads YYREEE (reference sequence). The CDR3 coding sequence is TGTGCCAGCAGCTTGGGGGGCACAGGGCCCCTCTCCTATAATTCACCCCTCCACTTT. Protein product: CASSLGGTGPLSYNSPLHF.

This clonotype showed up just a few times. The chain carries TRBV7-2 and TRBJ1-2, with D possibly TRBD1 on 6 matching bases. V was shortened by 1 base and J by 8 bases, with 14 bases between the two germline ends. Germline V gene sequence: CDR1 SGHTA, CDR2 FQGNSA. This CDR3 comprises 14 residues. The CDR3 region is CASSLVGGPYGYTF. In DNA form, the CDR3 reads TGTGCCAGCAGCTTAGTGGGGGGGCCATACGGCTACACCTTC. Full variable domain (rest looked up from reference TRBV7-2 and TRBJ1-2): GAGVSQSPSNKVTEKGKDVELRCDPISGHTALYWYRQSLGQGLEFLIYFQGNSAPDKSGLPSDRFSAERTGGSVSTLTIQRTQQEDSAVYLCASSLVGGPYGYTFGSGTRLTVV.

This clonotype was seen a handful of times. The chain recombines TRBV12-3 or TRBV12-4 with TRBJ2-1; 11 positions match TRBD2. With 1 base clipped from V and 7 bases from J, the junction kept 6 bases outside the gene matches. CDR3 size: 16 residues. The CDR3 nucleotides are TGTGCCAGCAGTTTAGTTAGCGGGGGGGCCTGGAATGAGCAGTTCTTC. This codes for CASSLVSGGAWNEQFF.

The chain is built from TRBV2 and TRBJ1-6; 8 bases agree with TRBD1. Germline V gene sequence: CDR1 SNHLY, CDR2 FYNNEI. The trim removed 6 bases at V and 10 bases at J, leaving 8 bases unmatched. The CDR3 runs 14 residues. The CDR3 spells CASRWTGIGSPLHF. CDR3 DNA sequence: TGTGCCAGCAGATGGACAGGGATAGGATCACCCCTCCACTTT. Filled out from reference TRBV2 and TRBJ1-6, the complete variable domain reads EPEVTQTPSHQVTQMGQEVILRCVPISNHLYFYWYRQILGQKVEFLVSFYNNEISEKSEIFDDQFSVERPDGSNFTLKIRSTKLEDSAMYFCASRWTGIGSPLHFGNGTRLTVT.

This clonotype has ten or more counts. The chain employs TRBV6-5 and TRBJ1-2; 8 bases align to TRBD1. After removal of 8 bases from V and 8 bases from J, the junction contained 22 bases not matched to a gene. The CDR3 length is 17 residues. The germline CDR1 and CDR2 sequences are MNHEY and SVGAGI. The CDR3 DNA reads TGTGCCAGCCGAGATTCGTATTGGACAGGGAAGATGGCCGGCTACACCTTC. The encoded protein is CASRDSYWTGKMAGYTF.

This chain joins TRBV20-1 and TRBJ1-1, with D unclear. The CDR3 is made up of 11 amino acids. CDR1 and CDR2 (germline): DFQATT, SNEGSKA (reference sequence). Trimming left V 1 base short and J 4 bases short, with 4 bases between. CDR3 coding DNA: TGCAGTGCTAGAGTTCTCACTGAAGCTTTCTTT. Protein product: CSARVLTEAFF.

The chain employs TRBV11-2 and TRBJ2-1; D is unresolved. Per the germline V gene, CDR1 is SGHAT and CDR2 is FQNNGV. The ends were cut back, 5 bases at V and 10 bases at J, with 12 bases in the middle. The CDR3 has 12 amino acids. The CDR3 region is CASSRQPTEQFF. For the CDR3, the DNA is TGTGCCAGCAGCCGGCAACCCACCGAGCAGTTCTTC.

This chain links TRBV4-1 with TRBJ2-4; D not certain. Per germline, CDR1 MGHRA and CDR2 YSYEKL. The CDR3 contains 17 residues. V lost 1 base, J lost 0 bases, and 13 bases lay in between. Here the CDR3 reads CASSQGARQLAKNIQYF. CDR3 coding DNA: TGCGCCAGCAGCCAAGGGGCGAGGCAATTAGCCAAAAACATTCAGTACTTC.